The 9 T cell receptor beta chains presented below share a single source sample, sequenced in a study of blood T cell repertoires in COVID-19. Using immunoSEQ multiplex PCR, the repertoire was profiled, and TCRdb retains in-frame clones only, with some absent. The sample carries 270,000 or so clones, under 90% recorded once. Sequenced input: peripheral blood. The receptors derive from a woman aged 18-35 years with acute or convalescent COVID-19.

V gene TRBV18 combines with J gene TRBJ2-7; no clear D. V was shortened by 2 bases and J by 4 bases, with 9 bases between the two germline ends. The germline gives CDR1 KGHSH, CDR2 LQKENI. This CDR3 has 13 residues. CDR3 in amino acids: CASSPAAAYEQYF. DNA for the CDR3: TGTGCCAGCTCACCAGCGGCGGCGTACGAGCAGTACTTC.

The CDR3 protein is CASQGLPEFYNEQFF. The CDR3 DNA reads as TGCGCCTCCCAGGGTCTCCCTGAATTCTACAATGAGCAGTTCTTC. The chain has TRBV4-1 and TRBJ2-1, with D possibly matching TRBD1 (5 bases). CDR3 length: 15 residues. Per the germline V gene, CDR1 is MGHRA and CDR2 is YSYEKL. The V end was cut by 11 bases, the J end by 3 bases, with 20 bases between.

This clone has just one count. The rearrangement joins TRBV6-1 to TRBJ1-2, with D unresolved. CDR3 size: 16 residues. The V end was cut by 4 bases, the J end by 0 bases, with 15 bases between. The germline gives CDR1 MNHNS, CDR2 SASEGT. CDR3 sequence (DNA): TGTGCCAGCAGTGGGGTCGTGGGCCAGTCTAACTATGGCTACACCTTC. Translating it yields CASSGVVGQSNYGYTF.

The V call is TRBV7-8, the J call TRBJ2-1; 7 nucleotides match TRBD1. Germline V gene data show CDR1 as SGHVS and CDR2 as FQNEAQ. V was pared by 3 bases and J by 5 bases, with 7 bases of the junction left unmatched. There are 15 residues in the CDR3. The CDR3 here is CASSLFGTDDNEQFF. The CDR3 DNA reads as TGTGCCAGCAGCTTGTTCGGGACAGATGACAATGAGCAGTTCTTC.

The CDR3 region is CASSLNLGLYNEQFF. For the CDR3, the DNA is TGTGCCAGCAGCTTAAATCTCGGGTTATACAATGAGCAGTTCTTC. J is TRBJ2-1 and V is TRBV7-9; D unresolved. The CDR3 is 15 amino acids. Germline V gene data show CDR1 as SEHNR and CDR2 as FQNEAQ (reference sequence). Between the trimmed V and J ends, which lost 2 bases and 4 bases, there was a span of 12 bases.

This chain uses TRBV3-1 (or the pseudogene TRBV3-2) with TRBJ2-5, with 10 bases fitting TRBD1. The CDR3 is 13 residues long. With 6 bases clipped from V and 2 bases from J, the junction kept 0 bases outside the gene matches. Per the germline V gene, CDR1 is LGHDT and CDR2 is YNNKEL (reference sequence). The CDR3 sequence is CASRDRGQETQYF. The CDR3 DNA sequence: TGTGCCAGCAGGGACAGGGGGCAAGAGACCCAGTACTTC.

The chain joins TRBV15 to TRBJ2-7; TRBD1 agrees at 9 bases. The germline gives CDR1 LNHNV, CDR2 YYDKDF (reference sequence). This CDR3 region has 14 residues. V lost 1 base, J lost 6 bases, and 4 bases stayed unmatched. The CDR3 region has the DNA TGTGCCACCAGCAGAGGGGGACAGGGTGTCGAGCAGTACTTC. This encodes CATSRGGQGVEQYF.

A few counts support this clone. The junction does not match germline at one end; this may be a read error. The rearrangement uses TRBV9 and TRBJ2-7; the D gene is possibly TRBD1 (6 bases). The germline V gene has CDR1 SGDLS and CDR2 YYNGEE. The CDR3 extends over 13 amino acids. CDR3 in DNA: TGTGCCAGCAGCGCAGGGCCAGGGGTCACAAGGCACTTC. Translated: CASSAGPGVTRHF.

This clone was seen a few times. The chain couples TRBV5-1 to TRBJ1-6; a weak D match, TRBD1 (6 bases). The ends were cut back, 4 bases at V and 3 bases at J, with 14 bases in the middle. Germline V CDR1 and CDR2: SGHRS, YFSETQ. The CDR3 totals 16 residues. The CDR3, as DNA: TGCGCCAGCAGCACCGATCTACAGGGCTATAATTCACCCCTCCACTTT. Its protein product is CASSTDLQGYNSPLHF.